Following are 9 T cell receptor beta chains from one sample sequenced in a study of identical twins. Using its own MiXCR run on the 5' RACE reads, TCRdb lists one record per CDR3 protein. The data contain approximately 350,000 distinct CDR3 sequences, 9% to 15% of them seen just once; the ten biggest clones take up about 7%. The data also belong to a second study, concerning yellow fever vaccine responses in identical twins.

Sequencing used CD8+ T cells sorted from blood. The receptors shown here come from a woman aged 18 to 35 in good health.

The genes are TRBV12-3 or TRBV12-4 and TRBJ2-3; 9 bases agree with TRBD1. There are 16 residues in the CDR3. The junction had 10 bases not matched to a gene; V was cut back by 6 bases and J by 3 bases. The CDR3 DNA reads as TGTGCCAGCAGCGGGCAACAGGGGGCAGGAACAGATACGCAGTATTTT. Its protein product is CASSGQQGAGTDTQYF.

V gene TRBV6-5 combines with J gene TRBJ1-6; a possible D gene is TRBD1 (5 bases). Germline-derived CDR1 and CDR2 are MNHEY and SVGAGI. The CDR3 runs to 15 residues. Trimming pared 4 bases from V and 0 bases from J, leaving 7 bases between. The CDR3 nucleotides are TGTGCCAGCAGTTCAGGGAGCTCCTATAATTCACCCCTCCACTTT. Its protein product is CASSSGSSYNSPLHF.

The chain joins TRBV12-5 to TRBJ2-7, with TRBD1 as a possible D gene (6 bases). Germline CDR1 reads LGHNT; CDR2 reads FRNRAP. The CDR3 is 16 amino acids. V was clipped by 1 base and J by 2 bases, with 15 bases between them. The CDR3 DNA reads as TGTGCTAGTGGTTTGGGTAGGGCAGGGGAGACCTACGAGCAGTACGTC. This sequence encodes CASGLGRAGETYEQYV.

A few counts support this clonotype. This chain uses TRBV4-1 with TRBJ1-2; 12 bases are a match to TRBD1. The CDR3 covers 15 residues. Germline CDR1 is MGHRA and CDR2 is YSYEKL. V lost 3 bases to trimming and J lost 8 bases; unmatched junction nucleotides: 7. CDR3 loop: CASSQPGQGARGYTF. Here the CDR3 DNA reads TGCGCCAGCAGCCAGCCGGGACAGGGGGCTCGGGGCTACACCTTC.

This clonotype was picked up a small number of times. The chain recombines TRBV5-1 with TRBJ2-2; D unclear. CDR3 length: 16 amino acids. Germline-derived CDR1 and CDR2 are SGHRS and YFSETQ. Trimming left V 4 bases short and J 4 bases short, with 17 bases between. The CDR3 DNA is TGCGCCAGCAGCCCCCGGGCCCCCTGGGGCACCGGGGAGCTGTTTTTT. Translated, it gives CASSPRAPWGTGELFF.

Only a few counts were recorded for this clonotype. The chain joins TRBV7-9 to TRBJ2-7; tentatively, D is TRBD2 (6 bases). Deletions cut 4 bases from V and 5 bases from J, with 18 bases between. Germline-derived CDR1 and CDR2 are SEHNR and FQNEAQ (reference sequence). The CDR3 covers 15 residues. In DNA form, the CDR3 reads TGTGCCAGCAGCTCTCGGGGGTCATCATACGACGAGCAGTACGTC. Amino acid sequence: CASSSRGSSYDEQYV.

In DNA form, the CDR3 reads TGTGCCAGCAGCCAGGTGGGTGTCCAGAGTAACGAGCAGTACTTC. Amino acids: CASSQVGVQSNEQYF. The chain employs TRBV3-1 and TRBJ2-7; D not certain. The CDR3 is 15 residues long. The ends were cut back, 3 bases at V and 5 bases at J, with 17 bases in the middle. Germline values: CDR1 LGHDT, CDR2 YNNKEL (reference sequence).

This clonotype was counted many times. The CDR3 here is CATSREQAGVSNEQFF. Here the CDR3 DNA reads TGTGCCACCAGCAGAGAACAAGCGGGAGTAAGCAATGAGCAGTTCTTC. This chain uses TRBV15 with TRBJ2-1; 8 nucleotides line up with TRBD2. This CDR3 spans 16 amino acids. Germline trimming cut 0 bases from V and 6 bases from J; bases unmatched to any gene: 7. CDR1 and CDR2 (germline): LNHNV, YYDKDF (reference sequence).

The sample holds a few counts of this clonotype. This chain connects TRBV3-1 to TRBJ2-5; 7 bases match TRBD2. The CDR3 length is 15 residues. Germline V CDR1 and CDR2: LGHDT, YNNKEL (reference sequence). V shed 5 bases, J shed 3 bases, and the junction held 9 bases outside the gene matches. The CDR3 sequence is CASSSRDYPKETQYF. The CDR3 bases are TGTGCCAGCAGCAGCCGGGACTATCCGAAAGAGACCCAGTACTTC.